In its sample, the clone carrying this T cell receptor (beta chain) was seen a few times. Its antigen is as yet unknown. Trimming cost V 1 base and J 8 bases; bases outside gene matches: 9. Germline V gene sequence: CDR1 SGDLS, CDR2 YYNGEE. This CDR3 has 16 amino acids. The investigators reverse transcribed all of the isolated RNA, so they sequenced expressed TCRB transcripts. Profiled with immunoSEQ multiplex PCR; TCRdb holds only in-frame clones, not every one. The table includes 900,000 or so clones, roughly 16% detected once. This sample was taken from a study of beta chain features in type 1 diabetes. Regarding the study as a whole: Possible PCR preference for shorter templates applied equally to patients and controls. Junctions at VDJ sites from type 1 diabetes patients had fewer insertions and more deletions.

The V call is TRBV9, the J call TRBJ2-1, with 10 positions matching TRBD2. The TCR originated in a woman aged 18 to 35 in good health. Sequenced sample: naive CD4+ T cells from blood. The CDR3 region is CASSVTGLAGVYEQFF. CDR3 DNA sequence: TGTGCCAGCAGCGTAACGGGGCTAGCGGGAGTCTATGAGCAGTTCTTC.